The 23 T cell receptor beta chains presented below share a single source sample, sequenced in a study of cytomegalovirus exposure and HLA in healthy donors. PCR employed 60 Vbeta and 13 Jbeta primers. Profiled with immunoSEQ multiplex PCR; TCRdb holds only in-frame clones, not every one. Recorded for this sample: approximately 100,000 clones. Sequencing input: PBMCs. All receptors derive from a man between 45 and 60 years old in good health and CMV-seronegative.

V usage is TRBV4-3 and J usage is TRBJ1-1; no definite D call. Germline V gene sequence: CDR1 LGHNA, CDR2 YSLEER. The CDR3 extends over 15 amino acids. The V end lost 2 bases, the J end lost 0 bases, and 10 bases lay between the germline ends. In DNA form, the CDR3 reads TGCGCCAGCAGCCAACTACGACTCCTGAACACTGAAGCTTTCTTT. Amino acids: CASSQLRLLNTEAFF.

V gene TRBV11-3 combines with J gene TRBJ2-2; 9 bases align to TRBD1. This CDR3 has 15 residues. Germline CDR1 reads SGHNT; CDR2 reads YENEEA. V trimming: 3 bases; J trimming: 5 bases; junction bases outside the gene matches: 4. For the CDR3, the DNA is TGTGCCAGCAGCTTGGGACAGGGCAGTACCGGGGAGCTGTTTTTT. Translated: CASSLGQGSTGELFF.

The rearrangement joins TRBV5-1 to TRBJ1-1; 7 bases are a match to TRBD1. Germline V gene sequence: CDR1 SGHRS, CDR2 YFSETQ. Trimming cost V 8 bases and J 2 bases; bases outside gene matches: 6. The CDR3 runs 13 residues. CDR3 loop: CASRGQHNTEAFF. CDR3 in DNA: TGCGCCAGTAGGGGACAGCACAACACTGAAGCTTTCTTT.

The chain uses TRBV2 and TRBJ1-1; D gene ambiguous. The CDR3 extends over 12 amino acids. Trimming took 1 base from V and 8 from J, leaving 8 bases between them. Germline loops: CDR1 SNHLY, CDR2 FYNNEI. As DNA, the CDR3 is TGTGCCAGCAGTGAAGTTGGGGAGGAAGCTTTCTTT. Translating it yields CASSEVGEEAFF.

CDR3 in DNA: TGTGCCAGCTCGCAAATCTCATCGAGAAATTCACCCCTCCACTTT. It yields the protein CASSQISSRNSPLHF. The gene calls are TRBV18 and TRBJ1-6; D gene ambiguous. Germline loops: CDR1 KGHSH, CDR2 LQKENI. V lost 6 bases to trimming and J lost 7 bases, with 16 bases between them. There are 15 residues in the CDR3.

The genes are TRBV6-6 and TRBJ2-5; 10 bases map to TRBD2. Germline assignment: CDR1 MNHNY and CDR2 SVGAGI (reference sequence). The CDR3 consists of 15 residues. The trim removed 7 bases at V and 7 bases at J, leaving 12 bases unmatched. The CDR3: CASKGAGGRGGTQYF. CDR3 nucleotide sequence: TGTGCCAGCAAAGGAGCGGGGGGGAGGGGCGGGACCCAGTACTTC.

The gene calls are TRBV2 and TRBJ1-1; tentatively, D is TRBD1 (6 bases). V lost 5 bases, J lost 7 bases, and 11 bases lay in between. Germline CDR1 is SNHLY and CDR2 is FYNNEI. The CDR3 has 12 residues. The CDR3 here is CASSTMGHEAFF. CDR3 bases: TGTGCCAGCAGTACGATGGGACATGAAGCTTTCTTT.

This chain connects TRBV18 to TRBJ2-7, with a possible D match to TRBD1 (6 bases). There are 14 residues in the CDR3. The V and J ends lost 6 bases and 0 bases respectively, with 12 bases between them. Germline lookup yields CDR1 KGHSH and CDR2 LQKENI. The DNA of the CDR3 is TGTGCCAGCTCCCTGGACAGCAACTCCTACGAGCAGTACTTC. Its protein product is CASSLDSNSYEQYF. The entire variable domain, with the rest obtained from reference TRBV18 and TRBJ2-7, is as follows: NAGVMQNPRHLVRRRGQEARLRCSPMKGHSHVYWYRQLPEEGLKFMVYLQKENIIDESGMPKERFSAEFPKEGPSILRIQQVVRGDSAAYFCASSLDSNSYEQYFGPGTRLTVT.

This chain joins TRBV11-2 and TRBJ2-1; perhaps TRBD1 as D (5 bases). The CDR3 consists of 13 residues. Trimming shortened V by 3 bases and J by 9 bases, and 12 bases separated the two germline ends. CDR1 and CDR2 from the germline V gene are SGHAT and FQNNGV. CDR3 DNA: TGTGCCAGCAGCTTCCAGGGTATAGGTGAGCAGTTCTTC. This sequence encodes CASSFQGIGEQFF.

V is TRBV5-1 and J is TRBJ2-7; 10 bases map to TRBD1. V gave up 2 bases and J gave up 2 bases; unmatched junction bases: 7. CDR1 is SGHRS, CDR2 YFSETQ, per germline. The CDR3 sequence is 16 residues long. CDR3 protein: CASSLGTGAFTYEQYF. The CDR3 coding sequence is TGCGCCAGCAGCTTAGGGACAGGGGCTTTCACCTACGAGCAGTACTTC. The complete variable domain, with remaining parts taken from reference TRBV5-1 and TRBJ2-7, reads KAGVTQTPRYLIKTRGQQVTLSCSPISGHRSVSWYQQTPGQGLQFLFEYFSETQRNKGNFPGRFSGRQFSNSRSEMNVSTLELGDSALYLCASSLGTGAFTYEQYFGPGTRLTVT.

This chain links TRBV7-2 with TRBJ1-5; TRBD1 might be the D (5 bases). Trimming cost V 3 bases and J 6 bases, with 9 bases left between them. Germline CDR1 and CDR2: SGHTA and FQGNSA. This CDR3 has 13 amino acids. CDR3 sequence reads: CASSLQGAQPQHF. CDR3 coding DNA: TGTGCCAGCAGCTTGCAGGGCGCTCAGCCCCAGCATTTT.

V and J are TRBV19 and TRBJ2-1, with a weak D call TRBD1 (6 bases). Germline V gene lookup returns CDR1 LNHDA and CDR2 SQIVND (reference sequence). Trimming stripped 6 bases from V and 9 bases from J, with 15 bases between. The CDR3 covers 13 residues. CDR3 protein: CASRHRGGGEQFF. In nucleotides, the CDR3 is TGTGCCAGTAGGCACCGAGGGGGTGGTGAGCAGTTCTTC.

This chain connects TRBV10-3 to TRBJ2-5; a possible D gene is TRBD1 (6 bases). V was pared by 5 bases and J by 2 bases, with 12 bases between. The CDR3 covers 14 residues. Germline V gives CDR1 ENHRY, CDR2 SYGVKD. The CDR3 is CAISQGRTQETQYF. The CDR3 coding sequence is TGTGCCATCAGTCAGGGGCGTACACAAGAGACCCAGTACTTC.

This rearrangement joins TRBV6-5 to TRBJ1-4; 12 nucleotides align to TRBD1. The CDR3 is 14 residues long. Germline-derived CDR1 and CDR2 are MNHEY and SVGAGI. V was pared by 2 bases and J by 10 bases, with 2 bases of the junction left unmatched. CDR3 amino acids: CASSYGTGGRKLFF. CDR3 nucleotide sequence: TGTGCCAGCAGTTACGGGACAGGGGGCAGAAAACTGTTTTTT.

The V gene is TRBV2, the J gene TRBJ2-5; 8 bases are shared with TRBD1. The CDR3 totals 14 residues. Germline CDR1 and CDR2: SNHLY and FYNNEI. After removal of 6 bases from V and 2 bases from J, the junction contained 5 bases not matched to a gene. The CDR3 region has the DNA TGTGCCAGCAGGGACAGGGTGGTTCAAGAGACCCAGTACTTC. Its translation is CASRDRVVQETQYF.

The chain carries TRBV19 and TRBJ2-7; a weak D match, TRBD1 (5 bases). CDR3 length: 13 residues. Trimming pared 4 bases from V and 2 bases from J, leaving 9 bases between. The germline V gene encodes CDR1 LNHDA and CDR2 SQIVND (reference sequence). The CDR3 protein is CASSKGLPYEQYF. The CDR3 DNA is TGTGCCAGTAGTAAGGGGCTCCCCTACGAGCAGTACTTC. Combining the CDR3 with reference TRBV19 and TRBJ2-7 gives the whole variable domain DGGITQSPKYLFRKEGQNVTLSCEQNLNHDAMYWYRQDPGQGLRLIYYSQIVNDFQKGDIAEGYSVSREKKESFPLTVTSAQKNPTAFYLCASSKGLPYEQYFGPGTRLTVT.

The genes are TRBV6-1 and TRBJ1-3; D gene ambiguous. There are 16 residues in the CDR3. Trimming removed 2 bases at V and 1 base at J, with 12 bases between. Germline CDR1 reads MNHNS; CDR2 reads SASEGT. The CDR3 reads CASSEHSTASGNTIYF. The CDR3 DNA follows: TGTGCCAGCAGTGAACATTCAACAGCTTCTGGAAACACCATATATTTT.

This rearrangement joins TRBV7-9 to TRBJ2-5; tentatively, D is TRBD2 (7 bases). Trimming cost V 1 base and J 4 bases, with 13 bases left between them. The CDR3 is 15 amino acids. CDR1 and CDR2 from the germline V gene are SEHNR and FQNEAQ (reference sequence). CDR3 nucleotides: TGTGCCAGCAGCTTAGGGACGGGGGGCTCAGAGACCCAGTACTTC. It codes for CASSLGTGGSETQYF.

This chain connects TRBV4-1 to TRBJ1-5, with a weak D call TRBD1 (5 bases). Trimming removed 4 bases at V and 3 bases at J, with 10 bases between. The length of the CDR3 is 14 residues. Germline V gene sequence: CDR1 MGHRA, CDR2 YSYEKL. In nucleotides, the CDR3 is TGCGCCAGCAGCCCTCGGGGGACCAATCAGCCCCAGCATTTT. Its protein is CASSPRGTNQPQHF.

CDR3: CASSQGPPGGAQHF. The CDR3, as DNA: TGCGCCAGCAGCCAAGGACCCCCAGGGGGAGCCCAGCATTTT. V and J are TRBV4-1 and TRBJ1-5; 7 bases map to TRBD1. The CDR3 is 14 amino acids. Trimming removed 1 base from V and 11 bases from J; junction bases left unmatched: 8. CDR1 and CDR2 from the germline V gene are MGHRA and YSYEKL.

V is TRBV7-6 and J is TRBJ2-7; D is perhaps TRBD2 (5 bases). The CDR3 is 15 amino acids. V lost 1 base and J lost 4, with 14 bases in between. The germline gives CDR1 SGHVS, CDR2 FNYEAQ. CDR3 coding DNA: TGTGCCAGCAGCTTAGGAATCGGAGAGGGTTACGAGCAGTACTTC. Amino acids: CASSLGIGEGYEQYF.

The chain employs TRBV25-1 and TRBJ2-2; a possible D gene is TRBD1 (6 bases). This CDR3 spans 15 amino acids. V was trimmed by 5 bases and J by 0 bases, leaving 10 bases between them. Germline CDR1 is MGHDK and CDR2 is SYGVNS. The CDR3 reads CASSRRGANTGELFF. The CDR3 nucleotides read TGTGCCAGCAGTCGCAGGGGAGCGAACACCGGGGAGCTGTTTTTT.

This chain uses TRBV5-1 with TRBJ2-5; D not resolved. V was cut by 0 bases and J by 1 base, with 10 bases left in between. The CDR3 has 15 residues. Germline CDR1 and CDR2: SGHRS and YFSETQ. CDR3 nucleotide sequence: TGCGCCAGCAGCTTGGTGCCAGATTCCCAAGAGACCCAGTACTTC. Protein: CASSLVPDSQETQYF.